This T cell receptor (beta chain) appears in the sequencing data of a study of human thymus T cells. Study conclusions and caveats: Thymic and blood repertoires appeared to carry a bias in their V and J gene usage. The related literature has documented a marked overlap of thymic repertoires among unrelated individuals.

Points on this clone: The antigen remains undetermined.

Assay used: immunoSEQ multiplex PCR; TCRdb lists only in-frame clones, some missing. The data show some 130,000 clones, around 94% seen once. Germline V gene lookup returns CDR1 SGHNT and CDR2 YENEEA. The CDR3 has 19 amino acids. With 4 bases clipped from V and 1 base from J, the junction kept 12 bases outside the gene matches. Surgeons resected thymus tissue during corrective heart surgery. Those donating were healthy Finnish infants in corrective surgery for congenital heart defects. The chain has TRBV11-3 and TRBJ2-7, with TRBD2 identical over 14 bases. Input material: thymus tissue. The receptor's source is a boy younger than two with a congenital heart defect but otherwise immunologically healthy. The CDR3 coding sequence is TGTGCCAGCAGCTCCCCAACCGGGACTAGCGGGGGAAAATCCTACGAGCAGTACTTC. This sequence encodes CASSSPTGTSGGKSYEQYF.